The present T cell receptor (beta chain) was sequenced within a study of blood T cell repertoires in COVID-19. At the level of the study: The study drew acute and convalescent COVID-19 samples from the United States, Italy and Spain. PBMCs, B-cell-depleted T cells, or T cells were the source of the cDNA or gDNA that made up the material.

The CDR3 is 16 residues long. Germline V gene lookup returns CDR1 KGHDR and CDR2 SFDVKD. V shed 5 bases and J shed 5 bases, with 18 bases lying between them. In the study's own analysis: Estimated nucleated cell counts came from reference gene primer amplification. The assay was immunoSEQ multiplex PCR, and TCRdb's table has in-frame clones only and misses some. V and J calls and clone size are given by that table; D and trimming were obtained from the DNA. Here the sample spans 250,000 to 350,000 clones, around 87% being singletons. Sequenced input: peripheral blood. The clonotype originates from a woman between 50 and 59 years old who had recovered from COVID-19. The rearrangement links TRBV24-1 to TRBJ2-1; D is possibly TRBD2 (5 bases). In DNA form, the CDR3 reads TGTGCCACCAGTGGCCCGGTCTTTCGGGAAAACAATGAGCAGTTCTTC. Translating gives CATSGPVFRENNEQFF.